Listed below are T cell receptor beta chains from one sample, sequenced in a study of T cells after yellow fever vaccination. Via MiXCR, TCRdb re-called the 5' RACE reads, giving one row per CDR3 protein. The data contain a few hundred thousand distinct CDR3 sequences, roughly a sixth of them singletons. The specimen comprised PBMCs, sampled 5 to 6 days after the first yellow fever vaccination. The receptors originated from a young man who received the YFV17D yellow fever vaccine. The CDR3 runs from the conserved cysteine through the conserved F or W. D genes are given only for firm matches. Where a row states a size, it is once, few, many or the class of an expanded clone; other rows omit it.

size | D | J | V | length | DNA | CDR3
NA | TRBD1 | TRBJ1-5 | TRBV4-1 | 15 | TGCGCCAGCAGCCAAGAAGGGGGCTTCGGTCAGCCCCAGCATTTT | CASSQEGGFGQPQHF
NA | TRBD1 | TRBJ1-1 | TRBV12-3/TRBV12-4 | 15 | TGTGCCAGCAGCCCTGGACAGGGGTGGAACACTGAAGCTTTCTTT | CASSPGQGWNTEAFF
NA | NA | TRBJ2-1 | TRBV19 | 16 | TGTGCCAGTAGTATCTTGGAGGTGAGCTCCTACAATGAGCAGTTCTTC | CASSILEVSSYNEQFF
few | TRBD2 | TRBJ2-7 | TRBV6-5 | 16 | TGTGCCAGCAGTTGGGTGACTAGCGGGGGACCCTACGAGCAGTACTTC | CASSWVTSGGPYEQYF
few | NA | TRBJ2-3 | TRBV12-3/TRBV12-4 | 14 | TGTGCCAGCAGCGGGGCCGCTAGCACAGATACGCAGTATTTT | CASSGAASTDTQYF
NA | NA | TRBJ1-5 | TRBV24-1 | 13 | TGTGCCACCAGTGACGTTAGCAATCAGCCCCAGCATTTT | CATSDVSNQPQHF
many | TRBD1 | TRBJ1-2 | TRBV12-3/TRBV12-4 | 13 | TGTGCCAGCAGCCCGACAGGGCTCTATGGCTACACCTTC | CASSPTGLYGYTF
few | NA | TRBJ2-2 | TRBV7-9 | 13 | TGTGCCAGCAGGGTCCCCGGGACCGGGGAGCTGTTTTTT | CASRVPGTGELFF
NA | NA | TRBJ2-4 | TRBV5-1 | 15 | TGCGCCAGCAGCTTGGGGCAGAGGGACCAAAACATTCAGTACTTC | CASSLGQRDQNIQYF
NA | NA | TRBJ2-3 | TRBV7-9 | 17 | TGTGCCAGCAGCTTATCCTGGAGCGGTGGGAAGACAGATACGCAGTATTTT | CASSLSWSGGKTDTQYF
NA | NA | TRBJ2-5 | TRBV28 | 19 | TGTGCCAGCAGTTTATACCTATCAACTCAGGGGGACTTTACGGAGACCCAGTACTTC | CASSLYLSTQGDFTETQYF
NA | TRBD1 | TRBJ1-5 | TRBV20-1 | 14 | TGCAGCCAACAGGGGAAGAGTAGCAATCAGCCCCAGCATTTT | CSQQGKSSNQPQHF
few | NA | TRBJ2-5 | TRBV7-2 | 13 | TGTGCCAGCAGCTCCCGGACCCAAGAGACCCAGTACTTC | CASSSRTQETQYF
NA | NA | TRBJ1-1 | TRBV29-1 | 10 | TGCAGCGTCCGGAGAGAGAATGCTTTCTTT | CSVRRENAFF
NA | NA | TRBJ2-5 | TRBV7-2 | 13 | TGTGCCAGCAGCGACGGTCAAGCGGGGACCCAGTACTTC | CASSDGQAGTQYF
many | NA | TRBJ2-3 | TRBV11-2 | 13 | TGTGCCAGCAGCCCGGCGGGCACAGATACGCAGTATTTT | CASSPAGTDTQYF
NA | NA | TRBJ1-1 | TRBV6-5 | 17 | TGTGCCAGCAGCTACCCAGGATATTTCAGCTTCGACACTGAAGCTTTCTTT | CASSYPGYFSFDTEAFF
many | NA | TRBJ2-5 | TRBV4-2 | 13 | TGTGCCAGCAGCCAAGATCCGAGGGAGACCCAGTACTTC | CASSQDPRETQYF
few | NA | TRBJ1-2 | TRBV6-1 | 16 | TGTGCCAGCAGTGATTTGTGGGGGGCTGGCAGCTATGGCTACACCTTC | CASSDLWGAGSYGYTF
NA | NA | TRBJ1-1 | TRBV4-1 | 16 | TGCGCCAGCAGCCAAGCCAGACAGCTAGCGAACACTGAAGCTTTCTTT | CASSQARQLANTEAFF
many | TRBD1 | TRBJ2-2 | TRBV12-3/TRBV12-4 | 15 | TGTGCCAGCAGCCTGACAGGGGGCAACACCGGGGAGCTGTTTTTT | CASSLTGGNTGELFF
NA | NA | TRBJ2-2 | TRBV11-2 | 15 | TGTGCCAGCAGCTTAACTAGCCAGGGGACCGGGGAGCTGTTTTTT | CASSLTSQGTGELFF
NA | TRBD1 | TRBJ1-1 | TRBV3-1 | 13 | TGTGCCAGCAGCCAAGATGGCAGGGGGACGGCTTTCTTT | CASSQDGRGTAFF
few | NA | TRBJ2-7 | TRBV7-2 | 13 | TGTGCCAGCAGCTTAGTTCTGACCTACGAGCAGTACTTC | CASSLVLTYEQYF
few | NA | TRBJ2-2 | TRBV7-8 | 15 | TGTGCCAGCAGCTTAGTGGGGATGAGGACCGGGGAGCTGTTTTTT | CASSLVGMRTGELFF
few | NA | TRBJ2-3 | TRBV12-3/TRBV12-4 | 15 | TGTGCCAGCAGTCGGCAGACGCAAGGCACAGATACGCAGTATTTT | CASSRQTQGTDTQYF
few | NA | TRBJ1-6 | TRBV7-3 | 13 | TGTGCCAGCAGCTTCTTACTTGGCTCACCCCTCCACTTT | CASSFLLGSPLHF
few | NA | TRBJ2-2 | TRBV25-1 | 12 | TGTGCCAGCCATTTTGAGTCCGGGGAGCTGTTTTTT | CASHFESGELFF
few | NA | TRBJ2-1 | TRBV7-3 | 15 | TGTGCCAGCAGCAGGTCCGGGACTGGCTCAATAGAGCAGTTCTTC | CASSRSGTGSIEQFF